This T cell receptor (beta chain) was recovered during a study of a mutant IDH1 vaccine in newly diagnosed glioma. In the study overall: Of treated patients, approximately 60% were men and about 40% women, averaging about 40 years.

As regards this clone: Its antigen is unidentified.

Only in-frame clones appear in the TCRdb table, and some are missing; sequencing was by immunoSEQ multiplex PCR. The sample has fewer than 65,000 clones; roughly 80% are singletons. Looked up from germline, CDR1 is SGHRS and CDR2 is YFSETQ. The CDR3 is made up of 15 amino acids. Trimming left V 4 bases short and J 4 bases short, with 14 bases between. Time point of the sample: baseline, week 1 (first vaccination visit). This sample's treatment: pre-vaccination baseline after standard-of-care therapy. Newly diagnosed WHO grade 3 or 4 IDH1-mutant, ATRX-lost astrocytomas were identified in the donors. Whole-study findings and limits: The authors found pseudoprogression apparently unrelated to changes in top peripheral T cell clonotypes.

The sequencing used PBMCs, collected from a glioma patient treated with radiotherapy, temozolomide or both. The receptor comes from a woman in her thirties or forties with glioma. V and J are TRBV5-1 and TRBJ1-4, with TRBD1 as a possible D gene (5 bases). The CDR3 sequence is CASSRDRRGNEKLFF. The CDR3 DNA is TGCGCCAGCAGCAGGGACCGTCGGGGTAATGAAAAACTGTTTTTT.